One and the same sample provided the 29 T cell receptor beta chains below, sequenced in a study of blood T cell repertoires in COVID-19. The assay was immunoSEQ multiplex PCR, and TCRdb's table has in-frame clones only and misses some. The repertoire holds about 180,000 clones, 88% seen once, with roughly 9% in the top ten. Input material: PBMCs or T cells enriched from blood (not recorded which). The source of these receptors is a woman between 18 and 29 years old who had recovered from COVID-19.

This chain links TRBV29-1 with TRBJ2-5, with D maybe TRBD2 (5 bases). The CDR3 sequence is 16 residues long. V shed 7 bases and J shed 0 bases, with 21 bases lying between them. Germline CDR1 is SQVTM and CDR2 is ANQGSEA. CDR3 sequence: CSASGEGGPYQETQYF. In nucleotides, the CDR3 is TGCAGCGCCAGTGGTGAGGGTGGGCCATACCAAGAGACCCAGTACTTC.

Only one count was recorded for this clone. The chain combines TRBV24-1 with TRBJ2-5; 9 bases fit TRBD1. The V and J ends lost 7 bases and 5 bases, in that order; junction bases with no gene match: 10. The CDR3 extends over 15 amino acids. Germline CDR1 KGHDR, CDR2 SFDVKD. CDR3 sequence (DNA): TGTGCCACCAGCGCGTCCGGGACAGGGTGGGAGACCCAGTACTTC. Translating it yields CATSASGTGWETQYF.

The chain's CDR3 is CASRGDGQVEGTEAFF. As DNA, the CDR3 is TGTGCCAGCAGGGGGGACGGACAGGTTGAGGGCACTGAAGCTTTCTTT. V gene TRBV9 combines with J gene TRBJ1-1, with 7 bases identical to TRBD1. Germline lookup yields CDR1 SGDLS and CDR2 YYNGEE. This CDR3 contains 16 residues. Germline trimming cut 5 bases from V and 4 bases from J; bases unmatched to any gene: 14.

This clone is a singleton in its sample. V usage is TRBV9 and J usage is TRBJ1-3; D may be TRBD1 (6 bases). This CDR3 spans 15 amino acids. V was shortened by 2 bases and J by 4 bases, with 13 bases between the two germline ends. From germline, CDR1 is SGDLS and CDR2 YYNGEE. The CDR3 region has the DNA TGTGCCAGCAGCGTTCTGGGGGCGTCGGGAAACACCATATATTTT. It is translated as CASSVLGASGNTIYF.

The chain is built from TRBV6-5 and TRBJ1-1; 7 bases match TRBD1. V lost 7 bases, J lost 5 bases, and 7 bases stayed unmatched. This CDR3 has 13 amino acids. Germline V gene data show CDR1 as MNHEY and CDR2 as SVGAGI. The CDR3 bases are TGTGCCAGCACCTTACGGACAGGAACTGAAGCTTTCTTT. Protein product: CASTLRTGTEAFF.

The chain has TRBV2 and TRBJ1-2; 8 bases map to TRBD1. Germline V gene data show CDR1 as SNHLY and CDR2 as FYNNEI. The length of the CDR3 is 16 residues. V shed 10 bases and J 0 bases; nucleotides not matched to a gene: 13. Here the CDR3 reads CATTRTGKGANYGYTF. CDR3 in DNA: TGTGCCACCACACGGACAGGGAAAGGGGCTAACTATGGCTACACCTTC.

This chain joins TRBV6-5 and TRBJ2-3; 8 bases align to TRBD2. The ends lost 6 bases at V and 5 bases at J; junction bases unmatched: 10. CDR1 is MNHEY and CDR2 is SVGAGI in the germline V gene. The length of the CDR3 is 15 residues. The CDR3 here is CASRGAGAGRDTQYF. CDR3 in DNA: TGTGCCAGCAGAGGAGCGGGAGCTGGCCGAGATACGCAGTATTTT.

The chain couples TRBV6-5 to TRBJ2-3, with TRBD1 matching over 8 bases. The CDR3 totals 13 residues. The J segment lost 6 bases and the V segment lost 8 bases, leaving 7 bases of the junction unmatched. Germline-derived CDR1 and CDR2 are MNHEY and SVGAGI. This CDR3 reads CASGQGSGDTQYF. CDR3 DNA: TGTGCCAGCGGACAGGGTTCGGGGGATACGCAGTATTTT.

V usage is TRBV27 and J usage is TRBJ1-2; a possible D gene is TRBD1 (5 bases). Germline V gene sequence: CDR1 MNHEY, CDR2 SMNVEV (reference sequence). CDR3 length: 12 amino acids. The V end lost 5 bases, the J end lost 4 bases, and 8 bases lay between the germline ends. The CDR3 sequence is CASSRGGYGYTF. The CDR3, as DNA: TGTGCCAGCAGTCGGGGGGGCTATGGCTACACCTTC.

The V call is TRBV11-2, the J call TRBJ2-1; TRBD2 agrees at 12 bases. The germline gives CDR1 SGHAT, CDR2 FQNNGV. The CDR3 loop spans 18 amino acids. V trimming: 5 bases; J trimming: 2 bases; junction bases outside the gene matches: 10. The CDR3 reads CASSTLAGGPVPYNEQFF. CDR3 coding DNA: TGTGCCAGCAGCACCCTAGCGGGAGGGCCGGTACCCTACAATGAGCAGTTCTTC. Full variable domain (remainder filled in from reference TRBV11-2 and TRBJ2-1): EAGVAQSPRYKIIEKRQSVAFWCNPISGHATLYWYQQILGQGPKLLIQFQNNGVVDDSQLPKDRFSAERLKGVDSTLKIQPAKLEDSAVYLCASSTLAGGPVPYNEQFFGPGTRLTVL.

The chain couples TRBV19 to TRBJ2-1, with TRBD2 identical over 11 bases. The ends lost 5 bases at V and 1 base at J; junction bases unmatched: 4. The CDR3 runs to 16 residues. Germline V gene sequence: CDR1 LNHDA, CDR2 SQIVND (reference sequence). In nucleotides, the CDR3 is TGTGCCAGTAGTGTCCCTAGCGGGAGGTCCTACAATGAGCAGTTCTTC. It is translated as CASSVPSGRSYNEQFF.

The chain uses TRBV5-1 and TRBJ1-1; possible D gene TRBD1, 5 bases. V shed 1 base and J shed 3 bases, with 10 bases lying between them. CDR1 SGHRS and CDR2 YFSETQ come from the germline V gene. This CDR3 has 14 amino acids. The chain's CDR3 is CASSLLGTDTEAFF. CDR3 bases: TGCGCCAGCAGCTTGCTAGGGACTGACACTGAAGCTTTCTTT.

The V call is TRBV28, the J call TRBJ2-7; 11 nucleotides match TRBD1. The germline CDR1 and CDR2 sequences are MDHEN and SYDVKM. V lost 6 bases to trimming and J lost 7 bases; unmatched junction nucleotides: 5. The CDR3 is 13 residues long. As DNA, the CDR3 is TGTGCCAGCAGCCCGGACAGGGGGCAAGAGCAGTACTTC. Residues: CASSPDRGQEQYF.

This clone occurred once. The CDR3 coding sequence is TGCGCCAGCAGTCCTTATCCCGGGTCAATAGAGGAAAAACTGTTTTTT. Translation: CASSPYPGSIEEKLFF. This chain uses TRBV23-1 with TRBJ1-4; D unresolved. TRBV23-1 is placed among ORFs of uncertain function. The CDR3 is 16 residues long. Between the trimmed V and J ends, which lost 4 bases and 8 bases, there was a span of 20 bases.

The chain recombines TRBV28 with TRBJ2-7; the D is unclear. V lost 3 bases, J lost 3 bases, and 3 bases lay in between. The germline gives CDR1 MDHEN, CDR2 SYDVKM. The CDR3 extends over 11 amino acids. Here the CDR3 reads CASSFYYEQYF. CDR3 coding DNA: TGTGCCAGCAGTTTTTACTACGAGCAGTACTTC.

J is TRBJ1-1 and V is TRBV18, with a tentative D call TRBD1 (5 bases). CDR3 length: 14 amino acids. Germline loops: CDR1 KGHSH, CDR2 LQKENI. V lost 2 bases to trimming and J lost 0 bases, with 7 bases between them. The CDR3 reads CASSPGAMNTEAFF. The CDR3, as DNA: TGTGCCAGCTCACCAGGGGCCATGAACACTGAAGCTTTCTTT.

This chain joins TRBV29-1 and TRBJ2-1, with D tentatively TRBD1 (5 bases). The CDR3 consists of 12 residues. Germline V lookup: CDR1 SQVTM, CDR2 ANQGSEA. In DNA form, the CDR3 reads TGCGGCCTATTGGGGCTAGGGAATGAGCAGTTCTTC. Translated, it gives CGLLGLGNEQFF.

CDR3 sequence: CASSFAVIAFF. The DNA of the CDR3 is TGTGCCAGCAGCTTTGCGGTTATAGCTTTCTTT. V is TRBV7-2 and J is TRBJ1-1; D remains unclear. The V end lost 3 bases, the J end lost 10 bases, and 9 bases lay between the germline ends. This CDR3 is 11 amino acids long. CDR1 is SGHTA and CDR2 is FQGNSA in the germline V gene.

The rearrangement links TRBV9 to TRBJ2-2; possible D gene TRBD2, 6 bases. The CDR3 is 17 amino acids. Germline CDR1 is SGDLS and CDR2 is YYNGEE. Trimming left V 3 bases short and J 6 bases short, with 21 bases between. CDR3 sequence: CASSAAGPLVSPGELFF. The CDR3 DNA sequence: TGTGCCAGCAGCGCCGCGGGACCCCTGGTATCCCCCGGGGAGCTGTTTTTT.

The chain joins TRBV2 to TRBJ2-7; a possible D gene is TRBD2 (7 bases). CDR3 length: 13 amino acids. The germline gives CDR1 SNHLY, CDR2 FYNNEI. Trimming pared 6 bases from V and 2 bases from J, leaving 11 bases between. In nucleotides, the CDR3 is TGTGCCAGCAGGGCGGGGGCTACCTACGAGCAGTACTTC. Translated: CASRAGATYEQYF. Using reference TRBV2 and TRBJ2-7 for the parts outside the CDR3, the full variable domain is EPEVTQTPSHQVTQMGQEVILRCVPISNHLYFYWYRQILGQKVEFLVSFYNNEISEKSEIFDDQFSVERPDGSNFTLKIRSTKLEDSAMYFCASRAGATYEQYFGPGTRLTVT.

This clone has a single count. CDR3 in amino acids: CASSRTGDDSPLHF. The CDR3 DNA reads as TGTGCCAGCAGTCGCACAGGGGATGATTCACCCCTCCACTTT. This chain connects TRBV6-6 to TRBJ1-6; TRBD1 matches at 7 bases. The CDR3 has 14 amino acids. V was pared by 5 bases and J by 8 bases, with 6 bases of the junction left unmatched. The germline gives CDR1 MNHNY, CDR2 SVGAGI (reference sequence).

In this sample, this clone turned up once. The gene calls are TRBV27 and TRBJ2-4, with D perhaps TRBD1 (5 bases). Germline CDR1 is MNHEY and CDR2 is SMNVEV (reference sequence). The CDR3 sequence is 14 residues long. V was cut by 3 bases and J by 6 bases, with 12 bases left in between. CDR3 in amino acids: CASSFYSTGNIQYF. CDR3 coding DNA: TGTGCCAGCAGTTTCTATAGTACAGGAAACATTCAGTACTTC.

The sample holds a few counts of this clone. The rearrangement joins TRBV7-9 to TRBJ2-1; possible D gene TRBD1, 5 bases. V dropped 5 bases and J dropped 3 bases, with 11 bases sitting between them. Germline-derived CDR1 and CDR2 are SEHNR and FQNEAQ (reference sequence). The CDR3 is 14 residues long. This chain's CDR3 is CASSNDRFYNEQFF. The DNA for the CDR3 is TGTGCCAGCAGCAACGACAGATTCTACAATGAGCAGTTCTTC.

The rearrangement links TRBV19 to TRBJ1-5, with 9 bases that match TRBD1. This CDR3 comprises 16 residues. Trimming cost V 6 bases and J 0 bases; bases outside gene matches: 6. Germline V gene data show CDR1 as LNHDA and CDR2 as SQIVND (reference sequence). The CDR3 spells CASRRTGAYSNQPQHF. CDR3 bases: TGTGCCAGTAGGAGGACAGGGGCCTATAGCAATCAGCCCCAGCATTTT.

This clone was observed a handful of times. The chain employs TRBV4-1 and TRBJ2-7; tentatively, D is TRBD2 (7 bases). Germline CDR1 reads MGHRA; CDR2 reads YSYEKL. This CDR3 region has 16 residues. V shed 0 bases and J shed 3 bases, with 15 bases lying between them. The CDR3 region is CASSQDARGGLYEQYF. CDR3 DNA sequence: TGCGCCAGCAGCCAAGATGCGAGGGGGGGGCTCTACGAGCAGTACTTC.

The rearrangement joins TRBV12-5 to TRBJ2-2; 12 nucleotides agree with TRBD2. The CDR3 length is 19 residues. Germline V gene sequence: CDR1 LGHNT, CDR2 FRNRAP. The ends lost 2 bases at V and 6 bases at J; junction bases unmatched: 13. For the CDR3, the DNA is TGTGCTAGTGGTTTGCCTACTAGCGGGGGGCCCCTAGGGCCCGGGGAGCTGTTTTTT. Protein product: CASGLPTSGGPLGPGELFF.

The chain employs TRBV28 and TRBJ1-2, with TRBD1 matching 9 bases. The CDR3 extends over 15 amino acids. V lost 9 bases, J lost 3 bases, and 11 bases stayed unmatched. CDR1 is MDHEN, CDR2 SYDVKM, per germline. DNA for the CDR3: TGTGCCAGAGAGGAACCGCGGGACAGGGACTATGGCTACACCTTC. This sequence encodes CAREEPRDRDYGYTF.

The chain joins TRBV27 to TRBJ1-1; no reliable D call. Between the trimmed V and J ends, which lost 2 bases and 0 bases, there was a span of 7 bases. Germline loops: CDR1 MNHEY, CDR2 SMNVEV (reference sequence). CDR3 size: 14 residues. The CDR3 DNA is TGTGCCAGCAGTTTACGTGGCCTGAACACTGAAGCTTTCTTT. Protein: CASSLRGLNTEAFF.

The chain uses TRBV5-4 and TRBJ1-2; D remains ambiguous. Trimming pared 0 bases from V and 2 bases from J, leaving 8 bases between. The CDR3 loop spans 14 amino acids. Germline CDR1 reads SGHNT; CDR2 reads YYREEE (reference sequence). The CDR3 nucleotides are TGTGCCAGCAGCTTGGGAGACATGAACTATGGCTACACCTTC. Translation: CASSLGDMNYGYTF. Complete variable domain (other parts from reference TRBV5-4 and TRBJ1-2): ETGVTQSPTHLIKTRGQQVTLRCSSQSGHNTVSWYQQALGQGPQFIFQYYREEENGRGNFPPRFSGLQFPNYSSELNVNALELDDSALYLCASSLGDMNYGYTFGSGTRLTVV.